This TCR beta chain was sequenced for a study of T cell repertoires in cytomegalovirus infection. Study-wide background: It was the public TCR beta signatures that indicated both CMV infection and matching HLA type.

Whole-study results and caveats: Carriers of CMV plus the relevant HLA were identified by cumulative public TCR beta family frequency. HLA-C-restricted CMV clonotypes gave the most frequent clonotype in two of eight donors.

Notes on this clonotype: Its antigen is undetermined.

V dropped 6 bases and J dropped 2; count of bases not matched to a gene: 13. Germline V CDR1 and CDR2: MDHEN, SYDVKM. This CDR3 has 17 amino acids. TCRdb reprocessed the reads via MiXCR and lists one record per CDR3 protein. In the table there are some 600,000 distinct CDR3 sequences, roughly a quarter of which are singletons. Sequencing was performed on CD8+ T cells from PBMCs. J is TRBJ2-3 and V is TRBV28, with 8 bases aligning to TRBD1. The receptor was derived from a human donor in good health (CMV status not recorded). Some clones in this sample may be carry-over from other donors' samples. This CDR3 is CASSTPDRVDLTDTQYF. DNA of the CDR3: TGTGCCAGCAGCACCCCGGACAGGGTCGACCTCACAGATACGCAGTATTTT.